The T cell receptor beta chain under discussion was sequenced for a study of blood T cell repertoires in COVID-19. For the study at large: T cells, B-cell-depleted T cells, or PBMCs supplied cDNA or gDNA.

The CDR3 extends over 14 amino acids. V dropped 8 bases and J dropped 6 bases, with 21 bases sitting between them. Germline CDR1 reads SGHRS; CDR2 reads YFSETQ. Using immunoSEQ multiplex PCR, the repertoire was profiled, and TCRdb retains in-frame clones only, with some absent. The sample yields some 400,000 clones, about 90% seen once. The specimen was peripheral blood. The gene calls are TRBV5-1 and TRBJ2-7, with D perhaps matching TRBD1 (5 bases). The clonotype originates from a woman in her sixties or seventies with COVID-19, enrolled during active disease. The CDR3 bases are TGCGCCAGTTACAACACAGGAGTCCCTGGCGAGCAGTACTTC. Translation: CASYNTGVPGEQYF.